Listed below are T cell receptor beta chains from one sample, sequenced in a study of PD-1 blockade in classical Hodgkin lymphoma. TCRdb keeps only in-frame clones here, not all; method: immunoSEQ multiplex PCR. The sample has 75,000 to 100,000 clones; approximately 80% are singletons. The sequenced sample was peripheral blood mononuclear cells (PBMCs), obtained before the second cycle of nivolumab. Receptors originate from a human donor with classical Hodgkin lymphoma. The CDR3 runs from the conserved cysteine through the conserved F or W. A D gene is named only where the DNA matches it firmly. Size is stated for part of the rows, as once, few or many counts, or as a class when the clone is expanded.

V	size	D	J	CDR3	DNA
TRBV2	few	-	TRBJ1-5	CASRTGLSNQPQHF	TGTGCCAGCAGGACGGGCCTATCCAATCAGCCCCAGCATTTT
TRBV19	-	-	TRBJ2-2	CASSADSTGELFF	TGTGCCAGTAGTGCTGACTCGACCGGGGAGCTGTTTTTT
TRBV5-1	-	-	TRBJ1-1	CASSLSQIMNTEAFF	TGCGCCAGCAGCTTAAGTCAGATCATGAACACTGAAGCTTTCTTT
TRBV5-6	-	-	TRBJ2-5	CASSLGLGRMETQYF	TGTGCCAGCAGCTTGGGGCTGGGACGGATGGAGACCCAGTACTTC
TRBV7-9	-	-	TRBJ2-3	CASSFTADTQYF	TGTGCCAGCAGCTTTACCGCCGATACGCAGTATTTT
TRBV2	few	-	TRBJ2-1	CASSDWVEQFF	TGTGCCAGCAGTGATTGGGTTGAGCAGTTCTTC
TRBV6-4	-	-	TRBJ2-6	CASSDSSSSGANVLTF	TGTGCCAGCAGTGATTCTTCCTCCTCTGGGGCCAACGTCCTGACTTTC
TRBV7-9	-	-	TRBJ1-1	CASSGGLPSHTEAFF	TGTGCCAGCAGCGGGGGTCTACCTTCCCACACTGAAGCTTTCTTT
TRBV28	-	TRBD1	TRBJ2-5	CASSLADRGKTQYF	TGTGCCAGCAGTTTAGCGGACAGGGGGAAGACCCAGTACTTC
TRBV10-3	-	-	TRBJ2-1	CATKSDSGNSYNEQFF	TGTGCCACCAAGTCGGACAGCGGTAACTCCTACAATGAGCAGTTCTTC
TRBV5-4	-	TRBD1	TRBJ2-3	CASSPGGSKTDTQYF	TGTGCCAGCAGCCCAGGGGGCAGTAAGACAGATACGCAGTATTTT
TRBV5-1	-	-	TRBJ2-1	CASSLGQYPSYNEQFF	TGCGCCAGCAGCTTGGGCCAGTACCCCTCCTACAATGAGCAGTTCTTC
TRBV7-6	-	TRBD2	TRBJ2-3	CASSLTTPPSGSVDTQYF	TGTGCCAGCAGCTTAACGACCCCCCCTAGCGGGAGTGTGGATACGCAGTATTTT
TRBV7-2	-	TRBD1	TRBJ2-7	CASSFGPTGKHEQYF	TGTGCCAGCAGCTTTGGCCCGACAGGGAAACACGAGCAGTACTTC
TRBV7-2	-	-	TRBJ2-7	CASSLQQGGEQYF	TGTGCCAGCAGCTTACAGCAGGGGGGCGAGCAGTACTTC
TRBV7-2	-	-	TRBJ2-3	CASSLEAPDTQYF	TGTGCCAGCAGCTTAGAAGCGCCAGATACGCAGTATTTT